This TCR beta chain was identified in a study of T cell responses to AZD1222 COVID-19 vaccine. Study-level information: Doses given second, at about 4 or about 12 weeks, were pooled.

The table came from immunoSEQ multiplex PCR; TCRdb's copy has only in-frame clones and leaves some out. The sample shows 150,000 to 200,000 clones, more than 85% of them seen only once. Remarks on this clone: Its antigen is undetermined.

The study's findings and limits: Donors in the cohort were predominantly white British and more often female, and clonal diversity was possibly underestimated.

Between the trimmed V and J ends, which lost 4 bases and 3 bases, there was a span of 7 bases. Germline loops: CDR1 SGHDT, CDR2 YYEEEE. CDR3 length equals 12 residues. The sequence derives from an adult in good health. The specimen was peripheral blood, collected on day 0 of AZD1222 vaccination. The rearrangement joins TRBV5-6 to TRBJ1-2; no reliable D call. The CDR3 coding sequence is TGTGCCAGCAGCCTCCGGGACTATGGCTACACCTTC. Protein: CASSLRDYGYTF.